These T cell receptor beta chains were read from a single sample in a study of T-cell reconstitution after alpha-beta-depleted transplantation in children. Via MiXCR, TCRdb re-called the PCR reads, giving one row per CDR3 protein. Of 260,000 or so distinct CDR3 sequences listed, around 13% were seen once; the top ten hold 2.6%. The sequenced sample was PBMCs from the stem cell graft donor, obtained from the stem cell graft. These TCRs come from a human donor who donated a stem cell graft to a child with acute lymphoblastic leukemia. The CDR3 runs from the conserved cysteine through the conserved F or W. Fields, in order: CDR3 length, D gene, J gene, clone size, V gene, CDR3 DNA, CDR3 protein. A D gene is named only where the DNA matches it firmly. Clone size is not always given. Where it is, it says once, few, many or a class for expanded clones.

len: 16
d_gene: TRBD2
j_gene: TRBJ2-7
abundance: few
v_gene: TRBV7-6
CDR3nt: TGTGCCAGCAGCCCAGGACTAGCGGGGGCAAGGTACGAGCAGTACTTC
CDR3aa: CASSPGLAGARYEQYF

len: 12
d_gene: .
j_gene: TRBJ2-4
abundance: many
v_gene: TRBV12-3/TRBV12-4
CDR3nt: TGTGCCAGCAGTTTGGGGTTTAACATTCAGTACTTC
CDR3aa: CASSLGFNIQYF

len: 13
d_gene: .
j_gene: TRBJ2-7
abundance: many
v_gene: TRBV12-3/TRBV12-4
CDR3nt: TGTGCCAGCACCTTGGGGCATTCCTACGAGCAGTACTTC
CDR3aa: CASTLGHSYEQYF

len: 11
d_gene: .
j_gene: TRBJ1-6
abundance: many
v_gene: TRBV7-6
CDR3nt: TGTGCCAGCAGCTCCGGACCACCCCTCCACTTT
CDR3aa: CASSSGPPLHF

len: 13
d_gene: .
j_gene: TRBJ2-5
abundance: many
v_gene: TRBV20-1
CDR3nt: TGCAGTGCTAGAGGAGGGACGACGAAGACCCAGTACTTC
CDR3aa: CSARGGTTKTQYF

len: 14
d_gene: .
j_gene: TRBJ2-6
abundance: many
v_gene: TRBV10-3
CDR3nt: TGTGCCATCAGTCCGCTATCTGGGGCCAACGTCCTGACTTTC
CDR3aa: CAISPLSGANVLTF

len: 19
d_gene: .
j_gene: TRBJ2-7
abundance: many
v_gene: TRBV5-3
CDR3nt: TGTGCCAGTACGAACAACAGGGAAAGGTCGTTCCGGGGCCCCTACGAGCAGTACTTC
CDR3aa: CASTNNRERSFRGPYEQYF

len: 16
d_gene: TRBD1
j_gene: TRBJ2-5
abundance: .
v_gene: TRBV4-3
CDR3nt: TGCGCCAGCAGCCAAGATCGGACAGGCCCCGGGGAGACCCAGTACTTC
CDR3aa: CASSQDRTGPGETQYF

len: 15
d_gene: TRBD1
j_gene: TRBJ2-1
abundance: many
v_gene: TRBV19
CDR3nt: TGTGCCAGTAGCCAGACAGGGTTGAGGTACAATGAGCAGTTCTTC
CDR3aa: CASSQTGLRYNEQFF

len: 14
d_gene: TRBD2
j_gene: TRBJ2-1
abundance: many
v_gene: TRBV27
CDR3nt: TGTGCCAGCACAGGTCTAGCGGGCATCCATGAGCAGTTCTTC
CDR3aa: CASTGLAGIHEQFF

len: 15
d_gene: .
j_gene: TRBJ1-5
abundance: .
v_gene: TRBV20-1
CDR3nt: TGCAGTGCTAGAGATCTTAGGGCAGACAATCAGCCCCAGCATTTT
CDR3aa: CSARDLRADNQPQHF

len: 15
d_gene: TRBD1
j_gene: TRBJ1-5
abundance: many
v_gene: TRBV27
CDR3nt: TGTGCCAGCAGTTTAGAGGGGGCTAAAAATCAGCCCCAGCATTTT
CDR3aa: CASSLEGAKNQPQHF

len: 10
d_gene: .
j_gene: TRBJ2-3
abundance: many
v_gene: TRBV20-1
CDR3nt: TGCAGTGCCTACACAGATACGCAGTATTTT
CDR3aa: CSAYTDTQYF

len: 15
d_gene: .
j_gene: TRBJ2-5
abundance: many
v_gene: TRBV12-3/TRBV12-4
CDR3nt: TGTGCCAGCAGTTTAGTCTCAGGGGCGGGGGAGACCCAGTACTTC
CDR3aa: CASSLVSGAGETQYF

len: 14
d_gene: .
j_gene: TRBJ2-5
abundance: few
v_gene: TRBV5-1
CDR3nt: TGCGCCAGCAGTCGTGGGTCCGGGGGAGAGACCCAGTACTTC
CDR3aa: CASSRGSGGETQYF

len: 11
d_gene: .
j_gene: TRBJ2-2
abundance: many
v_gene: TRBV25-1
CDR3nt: TGTGCCAGCAGTGGGAATTTCGAGCTGTTTTTT
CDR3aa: CASSGNFELFF

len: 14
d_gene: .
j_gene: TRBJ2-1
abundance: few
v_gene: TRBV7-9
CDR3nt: TGTGCCAGCAGCCACTCCAGCTCCTACAATGAGCAGTTCTTC
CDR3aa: CASSHSSSYNEQFF

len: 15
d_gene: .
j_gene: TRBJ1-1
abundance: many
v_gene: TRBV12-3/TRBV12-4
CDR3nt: TGTGCCAGCATTCCCAGACAGACCTATTACACTGAAGCTTTCTTT
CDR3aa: CASIPRQTYYTEAFF

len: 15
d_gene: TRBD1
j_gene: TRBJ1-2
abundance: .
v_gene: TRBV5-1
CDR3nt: TGCGCCAGCAGCGTCGGACAGGCTGCGGCCTATGGCTACACCTTC
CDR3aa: CASSVGQAAAYGYTF

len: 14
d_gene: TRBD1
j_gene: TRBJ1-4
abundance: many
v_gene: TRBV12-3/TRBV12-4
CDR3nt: TGTGCCAGCAGCAGGACAGGGGGCGGTGAAAAACTGTTTTTT
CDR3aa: CASSRTGGGEKLFF

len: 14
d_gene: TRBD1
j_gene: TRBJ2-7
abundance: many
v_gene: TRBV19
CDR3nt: TGTGCCAGTAGTACCGGACAGGGTCCCTACGAGCAGTACTTC
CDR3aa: CASSTGQGPYEQYF

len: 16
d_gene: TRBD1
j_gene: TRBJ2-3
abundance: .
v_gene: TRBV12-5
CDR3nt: TGTGCTAGTGGTTTGCTGACCGGGACAGGGGTAAATACGCAGTATTTT
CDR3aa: CASGLLTGTGVNTQYF

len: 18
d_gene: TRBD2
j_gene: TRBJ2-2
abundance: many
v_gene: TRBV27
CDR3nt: TGTGCCAGCTCACCCAGGATAGCGGGGATTGTATCCACCGGGGAGCTGTTTTTT
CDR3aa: CASSPRIAGIVSTGELFF